A single sample is the source of the 5 T cell receptor beta chains below, sequenced in a study of T cells after yellow fever vaccination (dated by TCRdb to the late 2010s). The method was 5' RACE. Sequenced using an Illumina HiSeq 2500. Clones were called with MiXCR by TCRdb after fastp trimmed the public reads at Q25, and only in-frame beta chains were retained. All rows with the same CDR3 protein become a single entry with the most common DNA and genes. Across this sample there are 150,000 to 200,000 distinct CDR3 sequences, with roughly 6.2% seen only once. 2.9% of the sample is taken by the ten largest. What the treatment or condition label conveys for this sample: live attenuated yellow fever vaccine strain. The sample in question was CD4+ T cells sorted from PBMCs, obtained on the day of the first yellow fever vaccination. These receptors came from a young man who received the YFV17D yellow fever vaccine.

This clonotype has a count of ten or more. The chain is built from TRBV12-5 and TRBJ2-3; D call uncertain. Germline CDR1 reads LGHNT; CDR2 reads FRNRAP. The CDR3 is 13 residues long. V shed 0 bases and J shed 5 bases, with 6 bases lying between them. CDR3 DNA: TGTGCTAGTGGTTTGGTATCGGGAGATACGCAGTATTTT. Residues: CASGLVSGDTQYF.

This clonotype turned up a few times. J is TRBJ2-1 and V is TRBV18; the match to TRBD2 covers 10 bases. The germline V gene encodes CDR1 KGHSH and CDR2 LQKENI. CDR3 size: 14 residues. The trim removed 4 bases at V and 8 bases at J, leaving 5 bases unmatched. In DNA form, the CDR3 reads TGTGCCAGCTCACAGTTAGCGGGGGGCTATGAGCAGTTCTTC. Its translation: CASSQLAGGYEQFF.

This clonotype has just a few counts. V usage is TRBV12-3 or TRBV12-4 and J usage is TRBJ1-6; TRBD1 is a possible D gene (5 bases). The V end lost 3 bases, the J end lost 11 bases, and 11 bases lay between the germline ends. This CDR3 region has 13 residues. The chain's CDR3 is CASSLGRGTPLHF. Written as DNA, the CDR3 is TGTGCCAGCAGTTTGGGGCGGGGAACACCCCTCCACTTT.

This clonotype was detected many times. The rearrangement links TRBV11-2 to TRBJ2-3; 9 nucleotides align to TRBD2. This CDR3 comprises 15 residues. CDR1 is SGHAT and CDR2 is FQNNGV in the germline V gene. Trimming took 6 bases from V and 2 from J; bases not matched to a gene: 6. The CDR3 loop reads CASRQKRGATDTQYF. The CDR3 DNA reads as TGTGCCAGCAGGCAAAAGCGGGGGGCCACAGATACGCAGTATTTT.

Many counts were recorded for this clonotype. This rearrangement joins TRBV5-1 to TRBJ2-6; a possible D gene is TRBD2 (6 bases). Trimming stripped 0 bases from V and 3 bases from J, with 10 bases between. Germline V gene sequence: CDR1 SGHRS, CDR2 YFSETQ. The CDR3 loop spans 16 amino acids. Here the CDR3 reads CASSLDRGGGANVLTF. The CDR3, as DNA: TGCGCCAGCAGCTTGGACCGGGGAGGTGGGGCCAACGTCCTGACTTTC.